A single T cell receptor (beta chain) is shown here with its context. As yet, its antigen is unknown. Other DNA sequences in this specimen translate into the identical CDR3. Here immunoSEQ multiplex PCR was the method, and the copy in TCRdb shows in-frame clones only, minus some. The profile shows 250,000 or so clones, 70% to 90% of them singletons. This sample is drawn from a study of Ad26.COV2.S vaccination and SARS-CoV-2 variants. Study as a whole: The donor participated in the COV1001 trial, in its Ad26.COV2.S arm. Whole-study results and caveats: A substantial breadth of spike-specific CD8+ and CD4+ T cell responses after vaccination has been reported. People who got the vaccine or the placebo had similar non-spike TCR breadth.

Noted treatment: roughly 20 received Ad26.COV2.S at low or high dose, single or two shots; several received placebo; per-sample allocation not given. Specimen acquisition occurred on day 63 following the initial vaccine or placebo injection. Immunization relied on an Ad26 vector, which expressed Wuhan-strain SARS-CoV-2 spike. The sample consisted of peripheral blood, taken in a trial of Ad26.COV2.S vaccine versus placebo. The clonotype was recovered from a person aged 18-65 years who received the Ad26.COV2.S COVID-19 vaccine or a placebo.

The DNA for the CDR3 is TGTGCCAGCAGTTTAACTAGCGGGGGCCAAGAGACCCAGTACTTC. This encodes CASSLTSGGQETQYF. V is TRBV28 and J is TRBJ2-5; 11 bases line up with TRBD2. This CDR3 has 15 amino acids. With 2 bases clipped from V and 1 base from J, the junction kept 0 bases outside the gene matches. The V gene's germline CDR1 is MDHEN and CDR2 SYDVKM.